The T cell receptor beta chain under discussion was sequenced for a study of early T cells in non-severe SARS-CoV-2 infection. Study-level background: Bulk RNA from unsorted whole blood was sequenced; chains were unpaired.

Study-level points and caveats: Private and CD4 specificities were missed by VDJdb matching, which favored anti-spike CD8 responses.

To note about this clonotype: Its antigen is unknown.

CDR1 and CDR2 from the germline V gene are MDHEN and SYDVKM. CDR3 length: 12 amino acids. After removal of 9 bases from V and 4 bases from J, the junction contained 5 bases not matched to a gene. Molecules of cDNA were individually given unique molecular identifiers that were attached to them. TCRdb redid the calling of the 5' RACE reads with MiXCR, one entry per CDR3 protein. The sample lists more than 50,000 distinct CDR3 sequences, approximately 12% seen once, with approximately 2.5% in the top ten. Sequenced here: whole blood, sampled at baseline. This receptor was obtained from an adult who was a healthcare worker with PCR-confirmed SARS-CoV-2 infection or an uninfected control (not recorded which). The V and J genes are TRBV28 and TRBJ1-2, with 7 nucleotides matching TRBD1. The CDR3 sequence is CASTRGFYGYTF. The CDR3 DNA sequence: TGTGCCAGTACCAGGGGGTTCTATGGCTACACCTTC.